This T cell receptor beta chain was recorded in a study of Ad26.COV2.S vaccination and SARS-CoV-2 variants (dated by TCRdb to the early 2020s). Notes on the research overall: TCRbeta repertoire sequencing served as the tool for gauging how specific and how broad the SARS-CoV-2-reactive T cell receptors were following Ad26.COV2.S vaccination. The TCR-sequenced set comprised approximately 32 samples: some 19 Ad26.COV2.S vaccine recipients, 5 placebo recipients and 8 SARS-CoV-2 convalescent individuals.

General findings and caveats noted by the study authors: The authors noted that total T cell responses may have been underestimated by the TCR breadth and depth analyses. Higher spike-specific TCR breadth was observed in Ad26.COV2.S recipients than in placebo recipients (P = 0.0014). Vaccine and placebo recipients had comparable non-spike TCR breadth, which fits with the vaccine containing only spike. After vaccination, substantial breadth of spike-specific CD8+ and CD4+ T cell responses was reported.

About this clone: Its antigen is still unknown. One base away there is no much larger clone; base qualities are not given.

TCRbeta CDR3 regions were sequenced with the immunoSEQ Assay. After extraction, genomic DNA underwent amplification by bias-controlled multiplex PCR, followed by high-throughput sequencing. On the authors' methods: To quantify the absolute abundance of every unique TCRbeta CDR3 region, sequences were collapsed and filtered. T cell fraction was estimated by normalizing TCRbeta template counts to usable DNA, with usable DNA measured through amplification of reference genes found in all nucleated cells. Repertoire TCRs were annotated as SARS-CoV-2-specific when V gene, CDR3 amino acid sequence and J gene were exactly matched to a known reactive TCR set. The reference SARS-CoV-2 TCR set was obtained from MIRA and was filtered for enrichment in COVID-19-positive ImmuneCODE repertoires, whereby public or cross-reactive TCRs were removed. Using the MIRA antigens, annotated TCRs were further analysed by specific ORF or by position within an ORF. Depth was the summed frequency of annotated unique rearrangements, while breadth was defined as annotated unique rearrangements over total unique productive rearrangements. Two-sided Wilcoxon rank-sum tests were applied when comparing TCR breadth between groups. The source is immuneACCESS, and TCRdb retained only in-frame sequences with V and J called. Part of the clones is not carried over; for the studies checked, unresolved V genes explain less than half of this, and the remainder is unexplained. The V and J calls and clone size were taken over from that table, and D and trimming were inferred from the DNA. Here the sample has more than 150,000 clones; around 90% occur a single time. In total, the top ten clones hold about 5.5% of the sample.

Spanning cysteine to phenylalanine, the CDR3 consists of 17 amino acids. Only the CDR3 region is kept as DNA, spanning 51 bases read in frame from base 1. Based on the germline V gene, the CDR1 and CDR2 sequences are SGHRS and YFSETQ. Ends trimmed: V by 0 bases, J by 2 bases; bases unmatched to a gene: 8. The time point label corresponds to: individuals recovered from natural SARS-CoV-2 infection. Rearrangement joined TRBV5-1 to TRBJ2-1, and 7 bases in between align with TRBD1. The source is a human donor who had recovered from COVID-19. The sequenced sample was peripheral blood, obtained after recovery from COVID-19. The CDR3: CASSLVAGTVPYNEQFF. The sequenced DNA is TGCGCCAGCAGCTTGGTAGCCGGGACAGTGCCCTACAATGAGCAGTTCTTC.